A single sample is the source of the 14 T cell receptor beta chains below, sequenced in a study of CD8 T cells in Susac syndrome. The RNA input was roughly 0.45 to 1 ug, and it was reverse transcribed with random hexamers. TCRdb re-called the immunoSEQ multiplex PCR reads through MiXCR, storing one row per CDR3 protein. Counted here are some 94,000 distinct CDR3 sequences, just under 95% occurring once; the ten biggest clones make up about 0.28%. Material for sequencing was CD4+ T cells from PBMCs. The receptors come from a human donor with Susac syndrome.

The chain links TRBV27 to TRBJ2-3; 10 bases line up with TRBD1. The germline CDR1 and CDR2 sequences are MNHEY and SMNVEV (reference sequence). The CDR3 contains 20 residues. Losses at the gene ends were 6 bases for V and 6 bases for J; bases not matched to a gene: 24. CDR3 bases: TGTGCCAGCAGAGCATTAGGGGACAGGGGAGGGATTGGTGGTCCGGATACGCAGTATTTT. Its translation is CASRALGDRGGIGGPDTQYF.

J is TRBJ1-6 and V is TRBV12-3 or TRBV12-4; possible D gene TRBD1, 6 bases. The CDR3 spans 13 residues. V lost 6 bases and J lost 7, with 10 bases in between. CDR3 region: CASSRTGNSPLHF. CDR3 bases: TGTGCCAGCAGCCGTACAGGGAATTCACCCCTCCACTTT.

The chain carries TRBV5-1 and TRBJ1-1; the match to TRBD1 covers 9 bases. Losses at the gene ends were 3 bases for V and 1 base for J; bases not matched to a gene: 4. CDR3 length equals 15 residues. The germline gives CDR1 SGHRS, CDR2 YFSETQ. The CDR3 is CASSWGQGPNTEAFF. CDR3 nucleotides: TGCGCCAGCAGCTGGGGACAGGGACCGAACACTGAAGCTTTCTTT.

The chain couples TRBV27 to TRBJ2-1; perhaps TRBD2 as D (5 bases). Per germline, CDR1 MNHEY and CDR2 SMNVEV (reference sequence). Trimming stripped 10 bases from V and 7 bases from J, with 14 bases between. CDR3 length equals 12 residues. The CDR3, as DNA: TGTGCCACTGGACTCTTGGGGAATGAGCAGTTCTTC. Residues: CATGLLGNEQFF.

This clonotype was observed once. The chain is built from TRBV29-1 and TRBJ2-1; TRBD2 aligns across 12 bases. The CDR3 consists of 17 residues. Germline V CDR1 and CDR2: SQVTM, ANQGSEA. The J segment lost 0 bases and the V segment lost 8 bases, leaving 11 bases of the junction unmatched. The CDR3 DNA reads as TGCAGCTTGGGAGGGCTAGCGGGGGGGAGCTCCTACAATGAGCAGTTCTTC. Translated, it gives CSLGGLAGGSSYNEQFF.

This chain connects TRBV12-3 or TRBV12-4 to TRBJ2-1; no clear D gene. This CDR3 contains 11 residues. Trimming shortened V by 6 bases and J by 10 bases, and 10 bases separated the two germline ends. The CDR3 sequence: CASRLRAEQFF. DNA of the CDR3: TGTGCCAGCAGACTCCGGGCCGAGCAGTTCTTC.

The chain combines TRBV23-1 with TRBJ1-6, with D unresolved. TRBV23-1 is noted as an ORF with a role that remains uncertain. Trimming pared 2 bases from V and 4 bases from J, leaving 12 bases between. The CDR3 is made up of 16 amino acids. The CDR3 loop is CASSQGKLFYNSPLHF. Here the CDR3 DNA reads TGCGCCAGCAGTCAAGGGAAACTCTTTTATAATTCACCCCTCCACTTT.

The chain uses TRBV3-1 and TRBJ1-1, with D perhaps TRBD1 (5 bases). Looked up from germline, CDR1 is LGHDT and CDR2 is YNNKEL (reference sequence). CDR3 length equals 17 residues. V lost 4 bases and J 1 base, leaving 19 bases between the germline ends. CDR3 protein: CASSLGGGRPRNTEAFF. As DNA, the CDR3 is TGTGCCAGCAGCCTTGGGGGGGGTAGACCCCGGAACACTGAAGCTTTCTTT.

CDR3 loop: CASSLRQGVDSPLHF. The CDR3 DNA is TGTGCCAGCAGCTTAAGGCAGGGGGTTGATTCACCCCTCCACTTT. The chain employs TRBV7-9 and TRBJ1-6; the match to TRBD1 covers 7 bases. CDR1 is SEHNR, CDR2 FQNEAQ, per germline (reference sequence). The ends lost 2 bases at V and 8 bases at J; junction bases unmatched: 6. CDR3 length: 15 amino acids.

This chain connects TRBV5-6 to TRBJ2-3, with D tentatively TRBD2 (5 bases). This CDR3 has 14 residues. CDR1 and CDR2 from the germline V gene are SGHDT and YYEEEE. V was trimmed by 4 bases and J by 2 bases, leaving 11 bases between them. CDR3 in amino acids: CASSEGFYTDTQYF. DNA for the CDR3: TGTGCCAGCAGCGAGGGATTCTACACAGATACGCAGTATTTT.

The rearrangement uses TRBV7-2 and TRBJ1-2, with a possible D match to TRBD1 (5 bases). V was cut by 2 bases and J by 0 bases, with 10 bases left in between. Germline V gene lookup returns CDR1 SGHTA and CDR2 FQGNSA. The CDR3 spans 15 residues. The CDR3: CASSLSGSTNYGYTF. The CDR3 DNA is TGTGCCAGCAGCTTATCAGGGTCCACTAACTATGGCTACACCTTC. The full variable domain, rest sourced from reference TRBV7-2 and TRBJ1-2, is GAGVSQSPSNKVTEKGKDVELRCDPISGHTALYWYRQSLGQGLEFLIYFQGNSAPDKSGLPSDRFSAERTGGSVSTLTIQRTQQEDSAVYLCASSLSGSTNYGYTFGSGTRLTVV.

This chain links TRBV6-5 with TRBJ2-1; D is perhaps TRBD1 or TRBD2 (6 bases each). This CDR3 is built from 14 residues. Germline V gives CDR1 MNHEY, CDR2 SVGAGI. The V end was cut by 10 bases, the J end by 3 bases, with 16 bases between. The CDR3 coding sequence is TGTGCCACCAAGCGGGCGGACAGCTACAATGAGCAGTTCTTC. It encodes CATKRADSYNEQFF.

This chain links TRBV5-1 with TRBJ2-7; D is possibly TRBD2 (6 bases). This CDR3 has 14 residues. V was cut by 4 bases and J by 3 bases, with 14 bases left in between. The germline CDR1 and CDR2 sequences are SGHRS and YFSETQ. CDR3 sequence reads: CASSMGGRVYEQYF. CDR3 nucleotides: TGCGCCAGCAGCATGGGAGGCCGGGTCTACGAGCAGTACTTC. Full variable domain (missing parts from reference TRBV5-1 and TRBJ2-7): KAGVTQTPRYLIKTRGQQVTLSCSPISGHRSVSWYQQTPGQGLQFLFEYFSETQRNKGNFPGRFSGRQFSNSRSEMNVSTLELGDSALYLCASSMGGRVYEQYFGPGTRLTVT.

The CDR3 protein is CASSQDLGGQETQYF. CDR3 nucleotides: TGTGCCAGCAGCCAAGATCTTGGCGGGCAAGAGACCCAGTACTTC. The rearrangement uses TRBV14 and TRBJ2-5; D perhaps matches TRBD2 (5 bases). V was pared by 0 bases and J by 2 bases, with 10 bases between. Germline CDR1 is SGHDN and CDR2 is FVKESK. The length of the CDR3 is 15 residues. The full variable domain, with the rest looked up from reference TRBV14 and TRBJ2-5, is EAGVTQFPSHSVIEKGQTVTLRCDPISGHDNLYWYRRVMGKEIKFLLHFVKESKQDESGMPNNRFLAERTGGTYSTLKVQPAELEDSGVYFCASSQDLGGQETQYFGPGTRLLVL.